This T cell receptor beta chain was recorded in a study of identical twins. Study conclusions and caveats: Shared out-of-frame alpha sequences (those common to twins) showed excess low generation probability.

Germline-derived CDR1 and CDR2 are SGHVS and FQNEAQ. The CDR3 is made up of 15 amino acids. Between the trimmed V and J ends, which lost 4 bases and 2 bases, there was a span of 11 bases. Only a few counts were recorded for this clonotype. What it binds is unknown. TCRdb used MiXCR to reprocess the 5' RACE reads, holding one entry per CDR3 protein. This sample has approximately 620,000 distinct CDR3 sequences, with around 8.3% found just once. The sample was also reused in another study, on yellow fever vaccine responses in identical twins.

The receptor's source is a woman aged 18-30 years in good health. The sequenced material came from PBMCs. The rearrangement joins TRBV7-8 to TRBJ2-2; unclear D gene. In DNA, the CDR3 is TGTGCCAGCAGCTGGATAGACCATAACACCGGGGAGCTGTTTTTT. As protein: CASSWIDHNTGELFF.